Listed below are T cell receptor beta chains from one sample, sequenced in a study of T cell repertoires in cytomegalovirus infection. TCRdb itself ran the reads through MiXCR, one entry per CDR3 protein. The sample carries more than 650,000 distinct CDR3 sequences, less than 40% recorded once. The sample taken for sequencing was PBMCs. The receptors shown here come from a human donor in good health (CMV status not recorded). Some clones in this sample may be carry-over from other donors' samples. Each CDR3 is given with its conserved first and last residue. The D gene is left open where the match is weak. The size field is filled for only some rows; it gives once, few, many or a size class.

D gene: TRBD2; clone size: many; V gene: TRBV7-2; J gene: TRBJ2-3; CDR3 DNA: TGTGCCAGCAGCCTCAGGATGACTAGCGGGAGAGATACGCAGTATTTT; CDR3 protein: CASSLRMTSGRDTQYF
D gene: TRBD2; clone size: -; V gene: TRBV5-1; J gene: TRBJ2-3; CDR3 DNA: TGCGCCAGCAGCTCCCCTAGCGGGGGAGATACGCAGTGTTTT; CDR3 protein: CASSSPSGGDTQCF
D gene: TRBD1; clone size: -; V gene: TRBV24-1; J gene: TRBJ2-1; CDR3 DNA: TGTGCCACCAGTGGGCCGGACAGGGGCCTTACAGGGACTTTCTACAATGAGCAGTTCTTC; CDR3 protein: CATSGPDRGLTGTFYNEQFF
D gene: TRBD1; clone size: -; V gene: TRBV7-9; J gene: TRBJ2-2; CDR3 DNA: TGTGCCAGCAGCTTACCCAGGAGGTTGGGACAGGAAGACAAAACCGGGGAGCTGTTTTTT; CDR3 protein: CASSLPRRLGQEDKTGELFF
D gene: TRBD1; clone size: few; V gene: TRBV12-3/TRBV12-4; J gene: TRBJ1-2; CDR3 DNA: TGTGCCAGCAGTCGGGGGACAGGATTCGGCTACACCTTC; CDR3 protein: CASSRGTGFGYTF
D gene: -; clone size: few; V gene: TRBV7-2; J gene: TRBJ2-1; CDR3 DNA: TGTGCCAGCAGATCCTTGACTGAGCAGTTCTTC; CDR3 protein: CASRSLTEQFF
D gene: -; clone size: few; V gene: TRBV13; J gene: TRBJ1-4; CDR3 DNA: TGTGCCAGCAGCAACAGACAGCACTATAATGAAAAACTGTTTTTT; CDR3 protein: CASSNRQHYNEKLFF
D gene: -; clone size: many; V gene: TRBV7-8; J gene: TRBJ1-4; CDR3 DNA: TGTGCCAGCAGCTTAGCTGTCAGGGCCCTTGCAACTAATGAAAAACTGTTTTTT; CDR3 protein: CASSLAVRALATNEKLFF
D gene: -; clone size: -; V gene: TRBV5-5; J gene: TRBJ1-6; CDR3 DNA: TGTGCCAGCAGCTTCTCGGGGCAGTGGAATTCACCCTTCCACTTT; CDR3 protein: CASSFSGQWNSPFHF
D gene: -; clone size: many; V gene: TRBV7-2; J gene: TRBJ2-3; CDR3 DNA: TGTGCCAGCATCTGGACGTCTGATACGCAGTATTTT; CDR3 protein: CASIWTSDTQYF
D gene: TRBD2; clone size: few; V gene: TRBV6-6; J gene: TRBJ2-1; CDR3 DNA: TGTGCCAGCTATGACGGGGGGGCTTCTGAGCAGTTCTTC; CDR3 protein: CASYDGGASEQFF
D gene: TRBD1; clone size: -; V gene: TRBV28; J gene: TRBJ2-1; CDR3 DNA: TGTGCCAGCAGTTTGGTACAGGGGGCAAATGAGCAGTTCTTC; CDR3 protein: CASSLVQGANEQFF
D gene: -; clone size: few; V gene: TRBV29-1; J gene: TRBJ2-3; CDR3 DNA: TGCAGCGTTTTCGGCCGAGGAGGTATTACGACAGATACGCAGTATTTT; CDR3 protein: CSVFGRGGITTDTQYF
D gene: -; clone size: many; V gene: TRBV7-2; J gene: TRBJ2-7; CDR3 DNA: TGTGCCAGCAGCCTCCTTCGGGGGGCCTCCTACGAGCAGTACTTC; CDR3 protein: CASSLLRGASYEQYF
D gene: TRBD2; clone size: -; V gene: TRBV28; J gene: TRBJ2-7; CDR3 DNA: TGTGCCAGCAGTTTGTCAGCGGGGAGGGGAGGCTACGAGCAGTACTTC; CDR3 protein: CASSLSAGRGGYEQYF
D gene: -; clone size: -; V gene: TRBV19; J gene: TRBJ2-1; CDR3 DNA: TGTGCCAGTAGTATAGCAGGGAATTCCTACAATGAGCAGTTCTTC; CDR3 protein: CASSIAGNSYNEQFF
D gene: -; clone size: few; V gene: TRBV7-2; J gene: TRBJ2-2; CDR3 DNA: TGTGCCAGCAGCTTAACGCTAACCGGGGAGCTGTTTTTT; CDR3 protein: CASSLTLTGELFF
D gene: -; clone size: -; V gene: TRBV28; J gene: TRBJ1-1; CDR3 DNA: TGTGCCAGCAGTGTAAGGAACAGAAACACTGAAGCTTTCTTT; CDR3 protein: CASSVRNRNTEAFF
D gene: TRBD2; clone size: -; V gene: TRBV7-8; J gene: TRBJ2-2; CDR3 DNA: TGTGCCAGCAGCCCGGTACTAGCGGGAGAACTGACATTCACCGGGGAGCTGTTTTTT; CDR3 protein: CASSPVLAGELTFTGELFF
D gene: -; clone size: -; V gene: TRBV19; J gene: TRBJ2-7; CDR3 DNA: TGTGCCAGTAGTATGGAGGGTTGGGACGAGCAGTACTTC; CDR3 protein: CASSMEGWDEQYF
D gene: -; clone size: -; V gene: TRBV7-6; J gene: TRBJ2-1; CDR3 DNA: TGTGCCAGCAGGCTGGGCGGGACTCCCAAAAATGAGCAGTTCTTC; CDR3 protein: CASRLGGTPKNEQFF
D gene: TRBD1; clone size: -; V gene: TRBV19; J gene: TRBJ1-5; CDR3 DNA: TGTGCCAGTAGTACGGGACAGGGACCTCAGCCCCAGCATTTT; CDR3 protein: CASSTGQGPQPQHF
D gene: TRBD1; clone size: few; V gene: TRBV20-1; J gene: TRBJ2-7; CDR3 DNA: TGCAGTGCTAGAGGACAGGGGGGGGGGAACTACGAGCAGTACTTC; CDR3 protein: CSARGQGGGNYEQYF
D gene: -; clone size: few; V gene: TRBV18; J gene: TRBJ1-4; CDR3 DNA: TGTGCCAGCTCACCATCCGGGACGCCGATTTTTAATGAAAAACTGTTTTTT; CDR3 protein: CASSPSGTPIFNEKLFF
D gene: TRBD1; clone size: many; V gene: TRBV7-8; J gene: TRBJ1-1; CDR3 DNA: TGTGCCAGCAGCATAAATTCGCGGACAGGGGCGGACACTGAAGCTTTCTTT; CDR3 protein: CASSINSRTGADTEAFF
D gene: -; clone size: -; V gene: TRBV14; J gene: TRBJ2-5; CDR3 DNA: TGTGCCAGCAGACACCGGGACGCAGAGACCCAGTACTTC; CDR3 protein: CASRHRDAETQYF
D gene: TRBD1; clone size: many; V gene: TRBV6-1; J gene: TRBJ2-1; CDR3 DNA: TGTGCCAGCAGTCCCGGGACAGTAGGATTTCTGAGCTCCTACAATGAGCAGTTCTTC; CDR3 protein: CASSPGTVGFLSSYNEQFF
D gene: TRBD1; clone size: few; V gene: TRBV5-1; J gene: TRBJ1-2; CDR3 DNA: TGCGCCAGCAGCTTGGCCTCGGTGGACAGGGGATATGGCTACACCTTC; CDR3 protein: CASSLASVDRGYGYTF
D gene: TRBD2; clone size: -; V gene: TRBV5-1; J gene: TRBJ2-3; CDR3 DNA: TGCGCCAGCAGCCCCCGGACTAGCGCCCACGTCAATACGCAGTATTTT; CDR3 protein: CASSPRTSAHVNTQYF
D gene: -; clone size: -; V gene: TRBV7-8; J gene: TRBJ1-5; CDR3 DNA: TGTGCCAGCAGCTTAATCCAGGAGGGCAATCAGCCCCAGCATTTT; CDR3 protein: CASSLIQEGNQPQHF
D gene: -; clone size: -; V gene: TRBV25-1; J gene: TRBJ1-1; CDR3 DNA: TGTGCCAGCAGCGATGGGGGGATTGAAGCTTTCTTT; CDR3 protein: CASSDGGIEAFF
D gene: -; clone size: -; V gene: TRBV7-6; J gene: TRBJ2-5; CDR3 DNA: TGTGCCAGCAGCTTATCCCCAGACCTCGGGACCCAGTACTTC; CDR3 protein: CASSLSPDLGTQYF
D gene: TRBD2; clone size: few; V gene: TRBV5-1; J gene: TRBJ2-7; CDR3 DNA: TGCGCCAGCAGCTTGGTCCTAGCGGGGCACGAGCAGTACTTC; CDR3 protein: CASSLVLAGHEQYF
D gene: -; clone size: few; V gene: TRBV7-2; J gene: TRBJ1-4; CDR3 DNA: TGTGCCAGCGGAATAAATGAAAAACTGTTTTTT; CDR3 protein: CASGINEKLFF
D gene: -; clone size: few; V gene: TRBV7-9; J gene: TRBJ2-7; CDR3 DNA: TGTGCCAGCAGCTCCCCCGTCGGGACAACCTGGCCTTACGAGCAGTACTTC; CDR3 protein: CASSSPVGTTWPYEQYF
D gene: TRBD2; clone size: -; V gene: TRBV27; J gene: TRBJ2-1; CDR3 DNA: TGTGCCAGCAAGACTGTAGCGGGGGGGCTCTACAATGAGCAGTTCTTC; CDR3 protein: CASKTVAGGLYNEQFF
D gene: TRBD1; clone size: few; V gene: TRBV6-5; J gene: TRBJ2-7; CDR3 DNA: TGTGCCAGCAGGCGACAGGGGGGCACCTCCTACGAGCAGTACTTC; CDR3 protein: CASRRQGGTSYEQYF
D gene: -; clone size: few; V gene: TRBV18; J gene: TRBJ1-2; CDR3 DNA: TGTGCCAGCTCACCACTCCCGGGGAACCCCCCGGAGGGCTACACCTTC; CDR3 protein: CASSPLPGNPPEGYTF
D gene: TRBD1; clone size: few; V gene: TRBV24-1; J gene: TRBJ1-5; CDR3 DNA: TGTGCCACCAGTGATTCCCCGACAGGGACTAGCAATCAGCCCCAGCATTTT; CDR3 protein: CATSDSPTGTSNQPQHF
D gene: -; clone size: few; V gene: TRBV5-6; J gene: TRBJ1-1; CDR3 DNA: TGTGCCAGCAGCTCGACTTCAGACACTGAAGCTTTCTTT; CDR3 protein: CASSSTSDTEAFF
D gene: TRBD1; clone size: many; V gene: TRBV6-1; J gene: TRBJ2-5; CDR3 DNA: TGTGCCAGCAGTGAAAGCCGGACAGGGGGCTCGACCCAGTACTTC; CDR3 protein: CASSESRTGGSTQYF
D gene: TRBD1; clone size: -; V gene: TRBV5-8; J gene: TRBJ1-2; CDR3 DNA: TGTGCCAGCAGCGGCAGACAGGGCTTAGGCTATGGCTACACCTTC; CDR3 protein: CASSGRQGLGYGYTF
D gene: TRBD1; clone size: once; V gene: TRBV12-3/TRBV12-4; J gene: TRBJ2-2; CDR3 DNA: TGTGCCAGCATTACGGGGGGACAGGGGACCGGGGAGCTGTTTTTT; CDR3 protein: CASITGGQGTGELFF
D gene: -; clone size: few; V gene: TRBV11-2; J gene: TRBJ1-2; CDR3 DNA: TGTGCCAGCAGCTTAGTGTCTTGGGAAGGCTACACCTTC; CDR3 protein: CASSLVSWEGYTF
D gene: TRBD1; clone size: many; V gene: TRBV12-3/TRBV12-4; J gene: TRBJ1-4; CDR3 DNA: TGTGCCAGCCGGGACAGCCATGAAAAACTGTTTTTT; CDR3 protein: CASRDSHEKLFF
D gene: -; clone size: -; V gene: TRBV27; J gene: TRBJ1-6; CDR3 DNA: TGTGCCAGCAGTTTAAATACTGGGAGCTCCTATAATTCACCCCGCCCCTTT; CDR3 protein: CASSLNTGSSYNSPRPF
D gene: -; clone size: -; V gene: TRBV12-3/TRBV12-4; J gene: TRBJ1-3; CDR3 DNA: TGTGCCCTTATGCGGTGGGGAAACACCATATATTTT; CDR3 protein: CALMRWGNTIYF
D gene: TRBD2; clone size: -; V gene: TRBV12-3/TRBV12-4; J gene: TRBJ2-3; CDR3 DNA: TGTGCCAGCAGTCGCCTAGGAAGGGAGGGCCTTAGGGCAGATACGCAGTATTTT; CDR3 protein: CASSRLGREGLRADTQYF
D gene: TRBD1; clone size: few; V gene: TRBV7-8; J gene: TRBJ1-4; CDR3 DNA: TGTGCCAGCAGCTTAGGGACAGGTTGGCACGAAAAACTGTTTTTT; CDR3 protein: CASSLGTGWHEKLFF
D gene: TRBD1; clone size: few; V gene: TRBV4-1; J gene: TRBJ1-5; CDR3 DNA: TGCGCCAGCAGCCAAGGGGACAGGGAGTTACAGCCCCAGCATTTT; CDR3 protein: CASSQGDRELQPQHF
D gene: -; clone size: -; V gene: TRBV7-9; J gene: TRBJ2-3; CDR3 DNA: TGTGCCAGCAGCGTATCAGTCACAGATACGCATTATTTT; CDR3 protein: CASSVSVTDTHYF
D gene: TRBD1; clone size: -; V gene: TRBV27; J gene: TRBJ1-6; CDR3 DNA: TGTGCCAGCCGTCCCTACCGGGACAGATCGAATAATTCACCCCTCCACTTT; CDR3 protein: CASRPYRDRSNNSPLHF
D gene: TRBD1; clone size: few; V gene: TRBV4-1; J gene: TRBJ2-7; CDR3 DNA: TGTGCCAGCAGCCAAGATAGGGACAGCGAGCAGTACTTC; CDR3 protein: CASSQDRDSEQYF
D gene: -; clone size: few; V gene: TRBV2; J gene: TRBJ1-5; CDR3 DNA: TGTGCCAGCAATGATCAGGGAGGGGGGCAGCCCCAGCATTTT; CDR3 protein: CASNDQGGGQPQHF
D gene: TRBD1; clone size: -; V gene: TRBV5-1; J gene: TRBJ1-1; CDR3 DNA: TGCGCCAGCAGCTTGGAGGGACAGGGGGCGGGTAACACTGAAGCTTTCTTT; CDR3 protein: CASSLEGQGAGNTEAFF
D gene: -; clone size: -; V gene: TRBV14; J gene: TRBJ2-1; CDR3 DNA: TGTGCCAGCAGCCAATCGACTGAGCAGTTCTTC; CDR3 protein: CASSQSTEQFF
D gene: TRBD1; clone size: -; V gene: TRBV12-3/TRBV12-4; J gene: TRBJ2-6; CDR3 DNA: TGTGCCAGCAGTTTGGCGACAGGGCCTGGGGCCAACGTCCTGACTTTC; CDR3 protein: CASSLATGPGANVLTF
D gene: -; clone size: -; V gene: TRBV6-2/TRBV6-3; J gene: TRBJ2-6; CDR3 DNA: TGTGCCAGCCATTACTCTGGGGCCAACGTCCTGACTTTC; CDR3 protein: CASHYSGANVLTF
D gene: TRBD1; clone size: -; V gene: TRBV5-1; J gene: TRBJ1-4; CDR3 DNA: TGCGCCAGCCGCGTCGGACAGGGGGCTGAACTGTATGAAAAACTGTTTTTT; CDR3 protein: CASRVGQGAELYEKLFF
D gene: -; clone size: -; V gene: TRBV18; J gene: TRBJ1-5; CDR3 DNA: TGTGCCAGCTCCCCCACGGCCAGGGGCGGTGGGGCCCAGCATTTT; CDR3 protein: CASSPTARGGGAQHF